Listed below are T cell receptor beta chains from one sample, sequenced in a study of blood T cell repertoires in COVID-19. Repertoires were generated with immunoSEQ multiplex PCR, while TCRdb's copy carries only in-frame clones and drops some. The sample shows about 110,000 clones, 72% of them seen only once. Sequenced sample: peripheral blood. The receptors originated from a woman aged 55 to 70 with acute or convalescent COVID-19. Each CDR3 is given with its conserved first and last residue.

v_call	j_call	cdr3_aa
TRBV3-1/TRBV3-2	TRBJ1-2	CASSPTSGQLNGYTF
TRBV7-2	TRBJ1-4	CASSSQGASANEKLFF
TRBV24-1	TRBJ1-2	CATSDFAVGYGYTF
TRBV6-5	TRBJ1-2	CASSYSGFRAEGVYTF
TRBV3-1/TRBV3-2	TRBJ1-2	CASSQDQGYGYTF
TRBV6-2/TRBV6-3	TRBJ1-5	CASSGTGNQPQHF
TRBV7-8	TRBJ1-1	CASSLLQGASTEAFF
TRBV7-2	TRBJ2-1	CASSLVSGSGAYNEQFF
TRBV3-1/TRBV3-2	TRBJ2-2	CASSPALTGRGDTGELFF
TRBV3-1/TRBV3-2	TRBJ2-3	CASSLRTARGQDTQYF
TRBV7-7	TRBJ2-1	CASSFGTGATYNEQFF
TRBV29-1	TRBJ2-2	CSVSSDRVSGELFF
TRBV24-1	TRBJ2-3	CATGPGQSTDTQYF
TRBV24-1	TRBJ2-2	CATSERYNTGELFF
TRBV10-3	TRBJ1-3	CATSGLGNTIYF
TRBV6-5	TRBJ1-2	CASRTGTDYGYTF
TRBV7-2	TRBJ2-3	CASSSRAGGRTDTQYF
TRBV7-3	TRBJ2-6	CASSLGTGRSGANVLTF
TRBV2	TRBJ2-7	CASTEELAGPYEQYF
TRBV30	TRBJ1-5	CAWSVRGISNQPQHF
TRBV6-5	TRBJ1-1	CASSPGWAEAFF
TRBV29-1	TRBJ1-4	CSVSTGRANEKLFF
TRBV9	TRBJ1-3	CASSTYYGSSGNTIYF
TRBV3-1/TRBV3-2	TRBJ2-1	CASSQVSGGLYLYRQFF
TRBV9	TRBJ2-3	CASSSAGGSTDTQYF
TRBV15	TRBJ2-7	CATSRSGTGGDEQYF
TRBV21-1	TRBJ1-5	CASTLRQGASQPQHF
TRBV19	TRBJ1-6	CASSISGTLDSPLHF
TRBV6-2/TRBV6-3	TRBJ2-7	CASSERGGHYEQYF
TRBV19	TRBJ2-2	CASTWTAGELFF
TRBV19	TRBJ1-2	CASKITGLNYGYTF
TRBV6-1	TRBJ1-2	CASSEIQGRNGYTF
TRBV7-3	TRBJ2-3	CASSRQGQDTQYF
TRBV27	TRBJ1-5	CASSWSGAQPQHF
TRBV15	TRBJ2-6	CATSTSDRAIWGSSSGANVLTF
TRBV7-2	TRBJ2-7	CASSLLGRGSYEQYF
TRBV30	TRBJ1-1	CAWRYEARVVAEAFF
TRBV12-3/TRBV12-4	TRBJ2-7	CASSSLADQQYF
TRBV3-1/TRBV3-2	TRBJ1-1	CASSQPRTGMNTEAFF
TRBV5-4	TRBJ2-7	CASIRRTDEQYF
TRBV5-3	TRBJ2-5	CARSATLYQETQYF
TRBV18	TRBJ1-6	CASSRGTGLLNSPLHF